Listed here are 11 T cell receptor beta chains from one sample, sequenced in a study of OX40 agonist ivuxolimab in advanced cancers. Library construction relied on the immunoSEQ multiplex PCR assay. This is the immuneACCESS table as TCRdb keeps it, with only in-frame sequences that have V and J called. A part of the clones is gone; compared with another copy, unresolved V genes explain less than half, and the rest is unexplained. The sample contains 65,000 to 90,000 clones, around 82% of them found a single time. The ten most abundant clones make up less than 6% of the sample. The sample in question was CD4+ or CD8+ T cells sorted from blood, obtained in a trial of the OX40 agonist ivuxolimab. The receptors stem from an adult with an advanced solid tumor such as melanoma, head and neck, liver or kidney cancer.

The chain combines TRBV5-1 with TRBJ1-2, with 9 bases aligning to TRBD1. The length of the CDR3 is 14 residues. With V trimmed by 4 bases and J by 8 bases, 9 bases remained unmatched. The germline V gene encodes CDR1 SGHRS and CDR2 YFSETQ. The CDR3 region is CASSAGDRAHGYTF. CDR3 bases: TGCGCCAGCAGCGCTGGGGACAGGGCACACGGCTACACCTTC.

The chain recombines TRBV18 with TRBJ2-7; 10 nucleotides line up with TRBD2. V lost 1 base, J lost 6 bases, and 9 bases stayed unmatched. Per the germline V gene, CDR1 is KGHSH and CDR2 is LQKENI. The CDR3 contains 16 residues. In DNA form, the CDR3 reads TGTGCCAGCTCACCACGGGCTAGCGGGAGCTTGGGCGAGCAGTACTTC. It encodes CASSPRASGSLGEQYF.

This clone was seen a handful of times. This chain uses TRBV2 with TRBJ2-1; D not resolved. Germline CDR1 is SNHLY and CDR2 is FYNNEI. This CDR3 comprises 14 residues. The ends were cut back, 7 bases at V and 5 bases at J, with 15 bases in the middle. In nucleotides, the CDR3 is TGTGCCAGCAACCGGGCCATCGAGGACAATGAGCAGTTCTTC. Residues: CASNRAIEDNEQFF.

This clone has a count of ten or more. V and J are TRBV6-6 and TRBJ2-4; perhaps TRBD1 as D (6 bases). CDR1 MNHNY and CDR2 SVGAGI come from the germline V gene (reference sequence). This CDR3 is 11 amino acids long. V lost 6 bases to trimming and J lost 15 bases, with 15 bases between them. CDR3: CASRGAERRYF. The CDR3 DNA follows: TGTGCCAGCAGGGGGGCTGAGCGCCGGTACTTC.

CDR3 protein: CASSPLGRGDTVYGYTF. The CDR3, as DNA: TGTGCCAGCAGCCCCTTAGGGCGGGGGGACACCGTCTATGGCTACACCTTC. The rearrangement links TRBV28 to TRBJ1-2, with a possible D match to TRBD1 (6 bases). The CDR3 loop spans 17 amino acids. Germline V gene sequence: CDR1 MDHEN, CDR2 SYDVKM. Trimming stripped 6 bases from V and 4 bases from J, with 24 bases between.

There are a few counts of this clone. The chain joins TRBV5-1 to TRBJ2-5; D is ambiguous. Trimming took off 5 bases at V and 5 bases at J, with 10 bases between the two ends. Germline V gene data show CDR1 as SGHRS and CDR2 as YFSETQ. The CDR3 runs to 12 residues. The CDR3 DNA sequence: TGCGCCAGCAGTCAACCCCAGGAGACCCAGTACTTC. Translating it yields CASSQPQETQYF.

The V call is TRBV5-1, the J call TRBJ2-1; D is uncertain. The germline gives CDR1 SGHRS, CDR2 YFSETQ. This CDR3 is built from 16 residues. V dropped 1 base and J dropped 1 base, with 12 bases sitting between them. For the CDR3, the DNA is TGCGCCAGCAGCTTGAATCCAACGGATTCCTACAATGAGCAGTTCTTC. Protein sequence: CASSLNPTDSYNEQFF.

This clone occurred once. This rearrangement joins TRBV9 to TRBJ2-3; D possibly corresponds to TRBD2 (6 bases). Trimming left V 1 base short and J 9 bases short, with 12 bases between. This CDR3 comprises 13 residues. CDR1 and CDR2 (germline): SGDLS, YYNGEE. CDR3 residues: CASSVSSGLTQYF. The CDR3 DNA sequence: TGTGCCAGCAGCGTATCGAGCGGGCTCACGCAGTATTTT.

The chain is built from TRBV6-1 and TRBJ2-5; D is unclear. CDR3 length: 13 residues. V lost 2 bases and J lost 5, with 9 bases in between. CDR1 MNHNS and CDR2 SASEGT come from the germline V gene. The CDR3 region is CASSETIGETQYF. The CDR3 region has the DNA TGTGCCAGCAGTGAAACTATCGGGGAGACCCAGTACTTC.

The chain's CDR3 is CARPLREQDQYEQYF. The CDR3 bases are TGTGCCAGACCCCTTAGGGAACAGGACCAATACGAGCAGTACTTC. The V call is TRBV6-5, the J call TRBJ2-7, with D tentatively TRBD1 (5 bases). Germline V lookup: CDR1 MNHEY, CDR2 SVGAGI. V lost 9 bases and J 4 bases, leaving 22 bases between the germline ends. The CDR3 totals 15 residues.

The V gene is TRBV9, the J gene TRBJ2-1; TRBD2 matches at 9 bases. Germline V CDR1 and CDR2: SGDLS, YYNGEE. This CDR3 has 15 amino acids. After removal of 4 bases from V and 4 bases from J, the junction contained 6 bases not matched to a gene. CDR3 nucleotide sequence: TGTGCCAGCAGCCCCATGACTAGCGGATACAATGAGCAGTTCTTC. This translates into CASSPMTSGYNEQFF.